Detailed here is one TCR beta chain. This sample was included in a study of shared T cell receptors in the human thymus. TCRdb keeps only in-frame clones here, not all; method: immunoSEQ multiplex PCR. The sample consists of over 350,000 clones, 85% to 95% of them appearing once. The germline V and J ends were trimmed by 11 bases and 4 bases, with 19 bases remaining between them. Germline V gives CDR1 MNHEY, CDR2 SVGAGI. This CDR3 region has 14 residues. The sequence derives from a human donor. The specimen sequenced was thymocytes. The chain recombines TRBV6-5 with TRBJ2-3; D is perhaps TRBD1 or TRBD2 (6 bases each). CDR3 nucleotide sequence: TGTGCCTCCATTCCCGGGGGCGAGGCAGATACGCAGTATTTT. Translation gives CASIPGGEADTQYF.